This T cell receptor (beta chain) comes out of a study of cytomegalovirus exposure and HLA in healthy donors. Study-wide background: Unique TCR beta sequences numbering some 120 million came from approximately 180 million T cells in an earlier analysis. Whole-study findings and limits: It was likely that a cluster of highly shared sequence variants was a sequencing artifact. In vitro confirmation showed a few CMV-associated chains to be CMV antigen specific. In a later analysis, about 17,000 TCR beta sequences were associated with HLA alleles at 0.05 false discovery rate.

PCR employed 60 Vbeta and 13 Jbeta primers. Sequencing used immunoSEQ multiplex PCR; TCRdb keeps in-frame clones, though not all of them. The table has roughly 100,000 clones, around 77% seen once; the top ten hold roughly 8.9%. This clone was seen only a few times. Its antigen is not known. CDR3 length equals 16 residues. CDR1 and CDR2 from the germline V gene are SGHVS and FQNEAQ. The V segment lost 1 base and the J segment 5 bases; nucleotides outside the gene matches: 6. The chain couples TRBV7-8 to TRBJ2-3; TRBD1 aligns across 10 bases. This clonotype was obtained from a male donor in good health and CMV-seropositive. Sequenced sample: PBMCs. In nucleotides, the CDR3 is TGTGCCAGCAGCTTAGAGACAGGGGGCGCGAGAGATACGCAGTATTTT. Translated: CASSLETGGARDTQYF.